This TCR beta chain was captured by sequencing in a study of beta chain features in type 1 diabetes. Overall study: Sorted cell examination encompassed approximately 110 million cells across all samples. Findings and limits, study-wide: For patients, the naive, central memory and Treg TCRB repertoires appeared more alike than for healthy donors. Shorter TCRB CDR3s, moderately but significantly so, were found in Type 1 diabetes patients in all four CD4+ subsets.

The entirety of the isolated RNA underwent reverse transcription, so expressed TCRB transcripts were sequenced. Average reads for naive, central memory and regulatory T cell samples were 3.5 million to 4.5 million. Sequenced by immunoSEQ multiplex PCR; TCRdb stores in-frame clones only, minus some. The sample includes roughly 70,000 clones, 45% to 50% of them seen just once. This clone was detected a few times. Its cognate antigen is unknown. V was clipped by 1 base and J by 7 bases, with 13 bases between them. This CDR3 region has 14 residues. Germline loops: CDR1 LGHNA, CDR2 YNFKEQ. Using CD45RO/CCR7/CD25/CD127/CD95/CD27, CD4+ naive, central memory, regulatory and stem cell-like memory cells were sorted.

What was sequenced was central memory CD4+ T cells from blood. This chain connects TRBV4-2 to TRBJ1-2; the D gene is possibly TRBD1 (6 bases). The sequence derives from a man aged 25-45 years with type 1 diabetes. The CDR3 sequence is CASSQVSGGGGYTF. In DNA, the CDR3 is TGTGCCAGCAGCCAAGTCTCGGGGGGCGGTGGCTACACCTTC.